The clone carrying this T cell receptor (beta chain) appeared many times. As yet, its antigen is unknown. This entry is derived from a study of neurological immune-mediated disorders. Study findings and constraints: The absence of any CDR3 amino acid sequence shared by expanded clones across subjects suggests that repertoires were private in all groups.

Libraries used 2 million unsorted PBMCs kept frozen in RNAlater. With 10-nucleotide random UMIs included, cDNA was synthesized by 5'RACE. TCRdb redid the calling of the 5' RACE reads with MiXCR, one entry per CDR3 protein. The sample carries fewer than 35,000 distinct CDR3 sequences, about 3.5% recorded once. Germline V lookup: CDR1 SGHAT, CDR2 FQNNGV. The CDR3 is 13 residues long. V lost 2 bases, J lost 4 bases, and 8 bases lay in between. Material: PBMCs. The source of this sequence is a woman in her 30s with multiple sclerosis. The chain joins TRBV11-2 to TRBJ1-2; no clear D gene. CDR3: CASSLIGSYGYTF. CDR3 coding DNA: TGTGCCAGCAGCTTAATTGGCAGCTATGGCTACACCTTC.